These 32 T cell receptor beta chains were sequenced from one sample in a study of T cell responses to AZD1222 COVID-19 vaccine. The repertoire was sequenced with immunoSEQ multiplex PCR; TCRdb's copy has only in-frame clones and lacks some. The table lists 110,000 or so clones, 80% to 90% of them singletons. This specimen consisted of peripheral blood, obtained on day 0 of AZD1222 vaccination. Receptors were obtained from an adult in good health.

The chain couples TRBV7-6 to TRBJ2-7, with 15 bases identical to TRBD2. The junction had 1 base not matched to a gene; V was cut back by 5 bases and J by 2 bases. The CDR3 consists of 15 residues. Per germline, CDR1 SGHVS and CDR2 FNYEAQ. CDR3 in amino acids: CASSGTSGGPYEQYF. The CDR3 DNA is TGTGCCAGCAGCGGGACTAGCGGGGGGCCCTACGAGCAGTACTTC.

The rearrangement links TRBV19 to TRBJ1-4; D perhaps matches TRBD1 (5 bases). Germline-derived CDR1 and CDR2 are LNHDA and SQIVND (reference sequence). Trimming took 4 bases from V and 3 from J, leaving 12 bases between them. This CDR3 is 15 amino acids long. CDR3 sequence (DNA): TGTGCCAGTAGTACCGGGACGGAAGCTAATGAAAAACTGTTTTTT. Translation gives CASSTGTEANEKLFF.

J is TRBJ1-2 and V is TRBV30; D might be TRBD1 (5 bases). Trimming took off 0 bases at V and 5 bases at J, with 7 bases between the two ends. Germline V gene data show CDR1 as GTSNPN and CDR2 as SVGIG (reference sequence). The CDR3 spans 12 residues. The CDR3 loop reads CAWSVGGYGYTF. The CDR3 coding sequence is TGTGCCTGGAGTGTCGGGGGGTATGGCTACACCTTC. The variable domain in full, with the rest retrieved from reference TRBV30 and TRBJ1-2, is SQTIHQWPATLVQPVGSPLSLECTVEGTSNPNLYWYRQAAGRGLQLLFYSVGIGQISSEVPQNLSASRPQDRQFILSSKKLLLSDSGFYLCAWSVGGYGYTFGSGTRLTVV.

This clone has more than one count but fewer than ten. The CDR3 loop reads CASSLLAGGRYEQYF. CDR3 DNA sequence: TGTGCCAGCAGCCTGCTAGCGGGAGGTCGCTACGAGCAGTACTTC. The chain couples TRBV7-9 to TRBJ2-7; 11 nucleotides agree with TRBD2. V lost 5 bases, J lost 3 bases, and 6 bases stayed unmatched. Germline values: CDR1 SEHNR, CDR2 FQNEAQ (reference sequence). CDR3 length: 15 residues.

This clone was picked up one time. The genes are TRBV6-5 and TRBJ2-1; 13 bases align to TRBD2. The CDR3 is 14 amino acids. Germline CDR1 and CDR2: MNHEY and SVGAGI. J was trimmed by 10 bases and V by 4 bases; bases with no gene match: 4. The DNA of the CDR3 is TGTGCCAGCAGTTCACCGGGACTAGCGGGAGAGCAGTTCTTC. It specifies CASSSPGLAGEQFF.

The chain combines TRBV23-1 with TRBJ1-5; D gene unclear. TRBV23-1 is assigned to the ORF class and has an uncertain function. Between the trimmed V and J ends, which lost 8 bases and 6 bases, there was a span of 26 bases. The CDR3 extends over 17 amino acids. CDR3 nucleotides: TGCGCCAGCCTAAACGTGGGCCACAAGACGGTTAGTCAGCCCCAGCATTTT. Translation gives CASLNVGHKTVSQPQHF.

The chain employs TRBV6-2 or TRBV6-3 and TRBJ1-5; no firm D call. Germline loops: CDR1 MNHEY, CDR2 SVGEGT. Trimming removed 4 bases at V and 7 bases at J, with 11 bases between. The CDR3 totals 13 residues. CDR3 nucleotide sequence: TGTGCCAGCAGTTGGGAGGGTTTGCAGCCCCAGCATTTT. This gives the protein CASSWEGLQPQHF.

V and J are TRBV2 and TRBJ1-1, with 9 bases matching TRBD1. The V gene end was trimmed by 6 bases and the J gene end by 4 bases; junction bases not matched to a gene: 3. CDR1 SNHLY and CDR2 FYNNEI come from the germline V gene. CDR3 length: 13 amino acids. The CDR3 nucleotides are TGTGCCAGCAGAGGGACAGGGAGCACTGAAGCTTTCTTT. Residues: CASRGTGSTEAFF.

This sequence joins TRBV28 and TRBJ2-3; no clear D. Germline CDR1 reads MDHEN; CDR2 reads SYDVKM. V was shortened by 3 bases and J by 3 bases, with 7 bases between the two germline ends. This CDR3 has 13 residues. The CDR3 region has the DNA TGTGCCAGCAGTTTTCCCGCGACAGATACGCAGTATTTT. Amino acids: CASSFPATDTQYF.

The chain combines TRBV7-9 with TRBJ1-1; 8 bases are a match to TRBD1. CDR3 size: 15 residues. Germline V gene lookup returns CDR1 SEHNR and CDR2 FQNEAQ (reference sequence). V dropped 1 base and J dropped 8; count of bases not matched to a gene: 9. This chain's CDR3 is CASSLVEQGDSEAFF. DNA of the CDR3: TGTGCCAGCAGCTTAGTAGAACAGGGGGATAGCGAAGCTTTCTTT. The whole variable domain, remainder taken from reference TRBV7-9 and TRBJ1-1, is DTGVSQNPRHKITKRGQNVTFRCDPISEHNRLYWYRQTLGQGPEFLTYFQNEAQLEKSRLLSDRFSAERPKGSFSTLEIQRTEQGDSAMYLCASSLVEQGDSEAFFGQGTRLTVV.

Regarding this clone: The same CDR3 arises from other DNA sequences in this sample as well. This chain joins TRBV5-5 and TRBJ1-5, with a weak D call TRBD1 (6 bases). Germline V gene lookup returns CDR1 SGHKS and CDR2 YYEKEE (reference sequence). There are 14 residues in the CDR3. The V gene lost 0 bases and the J gene lost 7 bases, with 11 bases spanning the gap. For the CDR3, the DNA is TGTGCCAGCAGCTTGGAAGGGGGAGGGCAGCCCCAGCATTTT. Its protein is CASSLEGGGQPQHF. The variable domain in full, with the rest retrieved from reference TRBV5-5 and TRBJ1-5, is DAGVTQSPTHLIKTRGQQVTLRCSPISGHKSVSWYQQVLGQGPQFIFQYYEKEERGRGNFPDRFSARQFPNYSSELNVNALLLGDSALYLCASSLEGGGQPQHFGDGTRLSIL.

The rearrangement links TRBV5-1 to TRBJ2-3; 7 nucleotides match TRBD2. Per the germline V gene, CDR1 is SGHRS and CDR2 is YFSETQ. With V trimmed by 5 bases and J by 2 bases, 8 bases remained unmatched. CDR3 length equals 15 residues. CDR3 DNA sequence: TGCGCCAGCAGGTACAGCGGGGCCACCACAGATACGCAGTATTTT. Amino acids: CASRYSGATTDTQYF.

V usage is TRBV9 and J usage is TRBJ2-1; the match to TRBD2 covers 11 bases. With V trimmed by 6 bases and J by 3 bases, 11 bases remained unmatched. The length of the CDR3 is 17 residues. Germline CDR1 SGDLS, CDR2 YYNGEE. DNA for the CDR3: TGTGCCAGCAACAGTTTTAGCGGGAGGGCAGGCTACAATGAGCAGTTCTTC. Protein: CASNSFSGRAGYNEQFF.

This clone was picked up one time. This chain's CDR3 is CASSPDRWGAREQYF. CDR3 DNA sequence: TGTGCCAGCAGCCCGGACAGGTGGGGAGCGAGGGAGCAGTACTTC. This chain uses TRBV5-4 with TRBJ2-7; TRBD1 aligns across 7 bases. The CDR3 is 15 residues long. Germline values: CDR1 SGHNT, CDR2 YYREEE (reference sequence). Trimming cost V 4 bases and J 7 bases; bases outside gene matches: 14.

This chain uses TRBV6-1 with TRBJ1-5, with TRBD1 as a possible D gene (5 bases). The CDR3 length is 11 residues. Germline CDR1 and CDR2: MNHNS and SASEGT. V lost 2 bases to trimming and J lost 13 bases, with 9 bases between them. The CDR3 region is CASSEPGPQHF. CDR3 nucleotide sequence: TGTGCCAGCAGTGAACCGGGACCTCAGCATTTT.

The rearrangement joins TRBV19 to TRBJ1-3; D remains ambiguous. This CDR3 has 17 residues. V lost 0 bases and J lost 1, with 13 bases in between. CDR1 LNHDA and CDR2 SQIVND come from the germline V gene (reference sequence). The CDR3 here is CASSIDVPRRSGNTIYF. Here the CDR3 DNA reads TGTGCCAGTAGTATAGATGTCCCGAGACGGTCTGGAAACACCATATATTTT.

Remarks on this clone: This sample includes further DNA sequences coding for the same CDR3. This chain joins TRBV18 and TRBJ1-5; D not resolved. The CDR3 consists of 13 residues. V lost 2 bases to trimming and J lost 0 bases, with 2 bases between them. Germline V gene lookup returns CDR1 KGHSH and CDR2 LQKENI. The DNA of the CDR3 is TGTGCCAGCTCACCAGATAGCAATCAGCCCCAGCATTTT. It yields the protein CASSPDSNQPQHF.

This chain links TRBV2 with TRBJ1-6, with TRBD1 matching 12 bases. This CDR3 is built from 19 residues. Germline CDR1 SNHLY, CDR2 FYNNEI. V shed 8 bases and J 0 bases; nucleotides not matched to a gene: 11. The CDR3 reads CASERGTGGLSSYNSPLHF. The CDR3 DNA reads as TGTGCCAGCGAGCGAGGGACAGGGGGCCTGAGCTCCTATAATTCACCCCTCCACTTT.

This chain links TRBV30 with TRBJ1-3, with D unclear. Germline lookup yields CDR1 GTSNPN and CDR2 SVGIG (reference sequence). The V end lost 2 bases, the J end lost 1 base, and 9 bases lay between the germline ends. This CDR3 region has 14 residues. The CDR3 nucleotides are TGTGCCTGGAGTTCCGGGGTGTCTGGAAACACCATATATTTT. It translates to CAWSSGVSGNTIYF.

The chain employs TRBV19 and TRBJ2-2; 7 nucleotides agree with TRBD1. CDR3 length: 15 amino acids. The germline gives CDR1 LNHDA, CDR2 SQIVND (reference sequence). V lost 8 bases to trimming and J lost 1 base; unmatched junction nucleotides: 7. CDR3 amino acids: CASRRGGMNTGELFF. CDR3 sequence (DNA): TGTGCCAGTCGACGAGGGGGCATGAACACCGGGGAGCTGTTTTTT.

The rearrangement links TRBV6-2 or TRBV6-3 to TRBJ2-7, with D perhaps TRBD1 (5 bases). Per germline, CDR1 MNHEY and CDR2 SVGEGT. Trimming took off 0 bases at V and 2 bases at J, with 5 bases between the two ends. This CDR3 comprises 13 residues. DNA for the CDR3: TGTGCCAGCAGTTACTCGGACACCTACGAGCAGTACTTC. Translation gives CASSYSDTYEQYF.

The rearrangement links TRBV19 to TRBJ2-7, with D possibly being TRBD2 (6 bases). Per the germline V gene, CDR1 is LNHDA and CDR2 is SQIVND (reference sequence). Trimming took off 1 base at V and 3 bases at J, with 16 bases between the two ends. The CDR3 has 16 amino acids. The CDR3: CASSIAGTEGSYEQYF. The CDR3 region has the DNA TGTGCCAGTAGTATAGCAGGGACGGAGGGGAGCTACGAGCAGTACTTC.

Here the CDR3 DNA reads TGTGCTAGTCCCGCGGCCAGGGGATACGAGCAGTACTTC. This encodes CASPAARGYEQYF. The J gene is TRBJ2-7, the V gene TRBV12-5, with D maybe TRBD1 (6 bases). The V gene lost 8 bases and the J gene lost 4 bases, with 15 bases spanning the gap. This CDR3 comprises 13 residues. Germline V gives CDR1 LGHNT, CDR2 FRNRAP. Complete variable domain (other parts from reference TRBV12-5 and TRBJ2-7): DARVTQTPRHKVTEMGQEVTMRCQPILGHNTVFWYRQTMMQGLELLAYFRNRAPLDDSGMPKDRFSAEMPDATLATLKIQPSEPRDSAVYFCASPAARGYEQYFGPGTRLTVT.

The rearrangement uses TRBV2 and TRBJ2-7; D gene unclear. CDR1 is SNHLY, CDR2 FYNNEI, per germline. The germline V and J ends were trimmed by 8 bases and 5 bases, with 10 bases remaining between them. The CDR3 runs 11 residues. CDR3 nucleotides: TGTGCCAGCCAGGCTGGGAACGAGCAGTACTTC. It codes for CASQAGNEQYF.

The rearrangement uses TRBV27 and TRBJ1-1, with D maybe TRBD1 (6 bases). The V end was cut by 3 bases, the J end by 0 bases, with 8 bases between. Germline V gene sequence: CDR1 MNHEY, CDR2 SMNVEV (reference sequence). CDR3 length: 14 amino acids. The CDR3: CASSFEGVNTEAFF. The CDR3 bases are TGTGCCAGCAGTTTCGAGGGGGTGAACACTGAAGCTTTCTTT.

Concerning this clone itself: At the DNA level, this CDR3 is encoded by other sequences in the same sample as well. The genes are TRBV5-1 and TRBJ1-6; no reliable D call. Germline assignment: CDR1 SGHRS and CDR2 YFSETQ. This CDR3 contains 16 residues. V lost 0 bases, J lost 0 bases, and 7 bases lay in between. In nucleotides, the CDR3 is TGCGCCAGCAGCTTGGAGACCAGCTCCTATAATTCACCCCTCCACTTT. Translation gives CASSLETSSYNSPLHF. Full variable domain (rest looked up from reference TRBV5-1 and TRBJ1-6): KAGVTQTPRYLIKTRGQQVTLSCSPISGHRSVSWYQQTPGQGLQFLFEYFSETQRNKGNFPGRFSGRQFSNSRSEMNVSTLELGDSALYLCASSLETSSYNSPLHFGNGTRLTVT.

This clone was counted only a few times. The chain couples TRBV7-6 to TRBJ2-2; D may be TRBD1 (8 bases). The CDR3 sequence is 18 residues long. Germline loops: CDR1 SGHVS, CDR2 FNYEAQ. Between the trimmed V and J ends, which lost 2 bases and 5 bases, there was a span of 21 bases. CDR3 sequence: CASSLRPGQAGVTGELFF. CDR3 sequence (DNA): TGTGCCAGCAGCTTAAGACCGGGACAGGCGGGGGTAACCGGGGAGCTGTTTTTT.

The chain has TRBV14 and TRBJ2-1; D gene uncertain. The length of the CDR3 is 13 residues. Germline loops: CDR1 SGHDN, CDR2 FVKESK. V shed 0 bases and J shed 8 bases, with 8 bases lying between them. The CDR3 region has the DNA TGTGCCAGCAGCCAAGATCCTTACGATGAGCAGTTCTTC. Translation: CASSQDPYDEQFF.

The chain couples TRBV30 to TRBJ1-1; no firm D call. The V gene's germline CDR1 is GTSNPN and CDR2 SVGIG (reference sequence). Trimming took off 4 bases at V and 4 bases at J, with 16 bases between the two ends. This CDR3 has 14 amino acids. CDR3 in DNA: TGTGCCTGGACTAAAGCCGGGATGGGCACTGAAGCTTTCTTT. Translation gives CAWTKAGMGTEAFF.

The CDR3 DNA follows: TGTGCCAGCATCCCCCCTCAGGGTCAGCCCCAGCATTTT. As protein: CASIPPQGQPQHF. The chain recombines TRBV5-8 with TRBJ1-5; tentative D call: TRBD1 (5 bases). The CDR3 has 13 residues. Germline CDR1 SGHTS, CDR2 YDEGEE. V was shortened by 6 bases and J by 6 bases, with 13 bases between the two germline ends.

The rearrangement links TRBV7-2 to TRBJ2-1; D is unclear. The CDR3 consists of 12 residues. The V gene lost 5 bases and the J gene lost 9 bases, with 11 bases spanning the gap. The germline gives CDR1 SGHTA, CDR2 FQGNSA. The CDR3 loop is CASSPGSSEQFF. The CDR3 coding sequence is TGTGCCAGCAGCCCAGGCTCGAGTGAGCAGTTCTTC.

V and J are TRBV28 and TRBJ1-1; D may be TRBD1 (6 bases). Germline V gene lookup returns CDR1 MDHEN and CDR2 SYDVKM. Between the trimmed V and J ends, which lost 4 bases and 2 bases, there was a span of 11 bases. This CDR3 contains 14 residues. The DNA of the CDR3 is TGTGCCAGCAGTTCCACAGGGTACAACACTGAAGCTTTCTTT. Translating it yields CASSSTGYNTEAFF.